The sequence of this T cell receptor (beta chain) was determined in a study of OX40 agonist ivuxolimab in advanced cancers. About the study: Ivuxolimab is a fully human IgG2 antibody that activates OX40 (CD134).

A note on this clone: Its antigen remains unknown.

Sequencing used immunoSEQ multiplex PCR; TCRdb keeps in-frame clones, though not all of them. The sample holds tens of thousands of clones, 75% to 90% seen once. Overall study results and limits: Expanded peripheral T cell antigen specificity was not determined. Clones of CD4+ and CD8+ blood T cells grew by week 6 at doses of 0.1 to 3.0 mg/kg.

Here the sequenced sample was CD4+ or CD8+ T cells sorted from blood, taken in a trial of the OX40 agonist ivuxolimab. The receptor's source is an adult with an advanced solid tumor such as melanoma, head and neck, liver or kidney cancer.

CDR3 sequence (DNA): TGTGCCAGCAGCTGGAACTCGGATCCTAATGAAAAACTGTTTTTT. Residues: CASSWNSDPNEKLFF. V usage is TRBV9 and J usage is TRBJ1-4; D not resolved. Per germline, CDR1 SGDLS and CDR2 YYNGEE. V dropped 4 bases and J dropped 3 bases, with 13 bases sitting between them. This CDR3 has 15 amino acids.